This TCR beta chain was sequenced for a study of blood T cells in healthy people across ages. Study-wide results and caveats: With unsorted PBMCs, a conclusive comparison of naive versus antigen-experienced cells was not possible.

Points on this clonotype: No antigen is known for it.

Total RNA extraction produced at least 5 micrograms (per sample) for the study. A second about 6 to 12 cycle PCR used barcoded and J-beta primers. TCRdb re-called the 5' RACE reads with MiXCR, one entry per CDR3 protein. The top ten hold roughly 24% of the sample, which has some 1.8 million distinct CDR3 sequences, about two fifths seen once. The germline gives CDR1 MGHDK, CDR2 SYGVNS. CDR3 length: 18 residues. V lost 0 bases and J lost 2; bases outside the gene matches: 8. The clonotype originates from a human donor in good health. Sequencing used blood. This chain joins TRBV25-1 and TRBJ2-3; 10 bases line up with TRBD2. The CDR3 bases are TGTGCCAGCAGTGAATACGTTTCTAGCGGGGGATTCACAGATACGCAGTATTTT. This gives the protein CASSEYVSSGGFTDTQYF.